The rows below give T cell receptor beta chains drawn from one sample of a study of blood T cell repertoires in COVID-19. Clones were sequenced by immunoSEQ multiplex PCR, and TCRdb holds only the in-frame ones, with some missing. The sample carries 75,000 to 100,000 clones, about 83% recorded once. The sample consisted of peripheral blood. These receptor sequences come from a human donor in a cohort sampled during active COVID-19. CDR3s include the opening cysteine and the closing phenylalanine or tryptophan. Each record gives: D gene, V gene, clone size, J gene, CDR3 DNA, CDR3 protein. D genes are given only for firm matches. Some rows have no size entry. The others give once, few or many, or a class for an expanded clone.

>NA|TRBV19|NA|TRBJ1-5
TGTGCCAGTAGTCTGGACAGTTTGTGGCCCCAGCATTTT
CASSLDSLWPQHF
>TRBD2|TRBV7-2|NA|TRBJ2-7
TGTGCCAGCAGCCTTAGCGGGAGCCTTTACGAGCAGTACTTC
CASSLSGSLYEQYF
>TRBD2|TRBV15|NA|TRBJ2-7
TGTGCCACCAGCCCACTTGCGGGGGACTACGAGCAGTACTTC
CATSPLAGDYEQYF
>NA|TRBV2|NA|TRBJ2-7
TGTGCCAGCAGTGATGGGTCAGGGGTCGAGCAGTACTTC
CASSDGSGVEQYF
>NA|TRBV7-2|NA|TRBJ2-4
TGTGCCAGCAGCTTACAGGTAGCCAAAAACATTCAGTACTTC
CASSLQVAKNIQYF
>NA|TRBV3-1/TRBV3-2|NA|TRBJ2-7
TGTGCCAGCAGCCAAGCTGACAGGACCTACGAGCAGTACTTC
CASSQADRTYEQYF
>NA|TRBV15|NA|TRBJ2-1
TGTGCCACCAGCAGAGATGCCCCCTTACTAGTAGGTAGCTCCTACAATGAGCAGTTCTTC
CATSRDAPLLVGSSYNEQFF
>TRBD1|TRBV6-6|NA|TRBJ2-7
TGTGCCAGCGGGCGACAGGGTGTGAACGAGCAGTACTTC
CASGRQGVNEQYF
>NA|TRBV19|NA|TRBJ1-2
TGTGCCAGTAGTGCCACACGACAACTTGGCTACACCTTC
CASSATRQLGYTF
>NA|TRBV6-5|NA|TRBJ1-2
TGTGCCAGCAGTTACTCGGAGGGACTTGGCTACACCTTC
CASSYSEGLGYTF
>TRBD1|TRBV27|NA|TRBJ1-1
TGTGCCAGCAGTTTACTGGGGTTTGGACAGGGCAAAGTAAACACTGAAGCTTTCTTT
CASSLLGFGQGKVNTEAFF
>TRBD2|TRBV5-6|NA|TRBJ2-1
TGTGCCAGCAGCCACGCGTCGGGGGGAGGGACCTACAATGAGCAGTTCTTC
CASSHASGGGTYNEQFF
>TRBD1|TRBV30|NA|TRBJ1-2
TGTGCCTGGACCCAAAACTTGGGACAGGGGGATGGCTACACCTTC
CAWTQNLGQGDGYTF
>TRBD1|TRBV4-1|once|TRBJ1-5
TGCGCCAGCAGCCAATCTCCGGGACAGGGCTATCAGCCCCAGCATTTT
CASSQSPGQGYQPQHF
>NA|TRBV21-1|NA|TRBJ1-1
TGTGCCAGCAGCAAAGTCGGTGGGGCGGTGAACACTGAAGCTTTCTTT
CASSKVGGAVNTEAFF
>TRBD1|TRBV6-2/TRBV6-3|NA|TRBJ1-5
TGTGCCAGCAGTCCCGCGGACAGGGGCGAACAGCCCCAGCATTTT
CASSPADRGEQPQHF
>NA|TRBV7-9|NA|TRBJ2-5
TGTGCCAGCAGCTTAAACGTCGCCGCGGTACGAGAGACCCAGTACTTC
CASSLNVAAVRETQYF
>TRBD1|TRBV10-3|once|TRBJ1-1
TGTGCCATATCCGGGACAGAAGATCGCGCTGAAGCTTTCTTT
CAISGTEDRAEAFF
>TRBD1|TRBV28|NA|TRBJ1-1
TGTGCGACAGGGGGCGTCACTGAAGCTTTCTTT
CATGGVTEAFF
>NA|TRBV7-8|NA|TRBJ1-2
TGTGCCAGCAGCTTAGGACAAGGTCAAGCTAACTATGGCTACACCTTC
CASSLGQGQANYGYTF
>NA|TRBV6-4|NA|TRBJ1-2
TGTGCCAGCAGTGACTCGTACGGGGGCTATGGCTACACCTTC
CASSDSYGGYGYTF
>TRBD2|TRBV7-2|NA|TRBJ2-2
TGTGCCAGCAGCTTAGCGAGGGAACTAGCGGCGAACACCGGGGAGCTGTTTTTT
CASSLARELAANTGELFF
>NA|TRBV7-9|NA|TRBJ1-5
TGTGCCAGCAGCCGATCCTCAGGGAATCAGCCCCAGCATTTT
CASSRSSGNQPQHF
>NA|TRBV18|once|TRBJ1-5
TGTGCCAGCTCACCTTCAGGGATTCAGCCCCAGCATTTT
CASSPSGIQPQHF
>NA|TRBV6-2/TRBV6-3|NA|TRBJ2-4
TGTGCCAGCAGTTATATTGGGGGCAGGGAAAACATTCAGTACTTC
CASSYIGGRENIQYF
>NA|TRBV18|NA|TRBJ1-2
TGTGCCAGCTCAGTGGGGGAGGATGGCTACACCTTC
CASSVGEDGYTF
>NA|TRBV19|NA|TRBJ1-1
TGTGCCAGTACCGGGGGGAACACTGAAGCTTTCTTT
CASTGGNTEAFF
>NA|TRBV5-1|NA|TRBJ1-1
TGCGCCAGCAGCTTCACAGAGATCAACACTGAAGCTTTCTTT
CASSFTEINTEAFF
>TRBD2|TRBV9|NA|TRBJ2-3
TGTGCCAGCAGCGTAGGGCTAGCGGGGGACACAGATACGCAGTATTTT
CASSVGLAGDTDTQYF
>NA|TRBV7-2|NA|TRBJ2-7
TGTGCCAGCAGTATGGTCGGGACGGGAGAGGGCGAGCAGTACTTC
CASSMVGTGEGEQYF
>TRBD1|TRBV6-5|NA|TRBJ1-5
TGTGCCAGCCGGGGACAGGGGTCTAATCAGCCCCAGCATTTT
CASRGQGSNQPQHF